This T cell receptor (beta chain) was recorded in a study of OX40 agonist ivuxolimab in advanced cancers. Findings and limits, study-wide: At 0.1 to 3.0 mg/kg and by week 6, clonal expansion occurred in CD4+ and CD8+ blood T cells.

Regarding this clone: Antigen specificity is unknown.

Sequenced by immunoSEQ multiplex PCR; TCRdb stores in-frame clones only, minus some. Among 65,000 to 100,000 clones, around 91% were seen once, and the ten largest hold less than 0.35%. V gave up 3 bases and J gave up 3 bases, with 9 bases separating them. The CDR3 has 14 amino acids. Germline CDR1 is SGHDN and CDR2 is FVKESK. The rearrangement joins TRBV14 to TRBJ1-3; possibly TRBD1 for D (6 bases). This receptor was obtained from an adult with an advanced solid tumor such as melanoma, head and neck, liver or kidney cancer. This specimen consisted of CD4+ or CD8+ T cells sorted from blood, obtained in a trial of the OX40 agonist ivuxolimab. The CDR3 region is CASSHRGLGNTIYF. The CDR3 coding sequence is TGTGCCAGCAGCCACAGGGGACTTGGAAACACCATATATTTT.